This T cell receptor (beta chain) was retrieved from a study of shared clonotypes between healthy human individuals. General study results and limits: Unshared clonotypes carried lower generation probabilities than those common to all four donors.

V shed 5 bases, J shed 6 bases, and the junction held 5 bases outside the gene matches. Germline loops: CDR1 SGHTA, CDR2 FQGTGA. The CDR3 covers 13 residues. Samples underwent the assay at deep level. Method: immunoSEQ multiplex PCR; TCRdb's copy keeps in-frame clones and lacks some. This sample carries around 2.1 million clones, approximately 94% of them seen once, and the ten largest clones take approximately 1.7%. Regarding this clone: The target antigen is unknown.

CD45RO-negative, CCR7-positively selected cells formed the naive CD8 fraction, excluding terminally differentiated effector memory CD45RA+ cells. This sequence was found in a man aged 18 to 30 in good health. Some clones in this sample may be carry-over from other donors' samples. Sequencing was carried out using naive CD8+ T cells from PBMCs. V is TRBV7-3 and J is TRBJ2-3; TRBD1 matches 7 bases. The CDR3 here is CASSVDRADTQYF. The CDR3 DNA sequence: TGTGCCAGCAGCGTAGACAGGGCTGATACGCAGTATTTT.